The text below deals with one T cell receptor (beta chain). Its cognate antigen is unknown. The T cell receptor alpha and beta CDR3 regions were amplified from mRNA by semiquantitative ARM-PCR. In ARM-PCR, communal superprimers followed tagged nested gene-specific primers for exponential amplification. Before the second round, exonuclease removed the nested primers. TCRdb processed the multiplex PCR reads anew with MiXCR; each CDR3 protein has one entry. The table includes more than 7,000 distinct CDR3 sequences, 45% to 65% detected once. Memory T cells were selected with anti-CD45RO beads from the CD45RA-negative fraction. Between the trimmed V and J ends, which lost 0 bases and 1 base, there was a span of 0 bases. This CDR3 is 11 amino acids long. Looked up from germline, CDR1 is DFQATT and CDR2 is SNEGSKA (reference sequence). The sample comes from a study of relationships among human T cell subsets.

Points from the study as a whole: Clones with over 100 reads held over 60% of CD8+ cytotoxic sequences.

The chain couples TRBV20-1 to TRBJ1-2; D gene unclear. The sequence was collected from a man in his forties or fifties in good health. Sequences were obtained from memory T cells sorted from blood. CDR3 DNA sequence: TGCAGTGCTAGAGATAACTATGGCTACACCTTC. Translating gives CSARDNYGYTF.